Listed below are T cell receptor beta chains from one sample, sequenced in a study of patients and donors after allogeneic stem cell transplantation. TCRdb fed the RT-PCR reads into MiXCR, producing one record per CDR3 protein. The sample holds roughly 960,000 distinct CDR3 sequences, more than 15% seen once. The specimen was blood, either unsorted or a sorted T cell fraction (not recorded which). The receptors originated from a human donor who was either an allogeneic HSCT recipient or a stem cell or donor lymphocyte infusion donor (not recorded which). It is not recorded whose cells these are; they may come from a transplant donor. Both conserved end residues are part of each CDR3. The D gene is left open where the match is weak. Some rows have no size entry. The others give once, few or many, or a class for an expanded clone.

clone_size d_call j_call v_call cdr3_nt cdr3_aa
- - TRBJ1-5 TRBV12-3/TRBV12-4 TGTGCCAGCAGTTTTTTAGGAGGGGTGAGCAATCAGCCCCAGCATTTT CASSFLGGVSNQPQHF
- - TRBJ2-5 TRBV24-1 TGTGCCACCAGTGCCCAGAGGACGGTGGGTCAAGAGACCCAGTACTTC CATSAQRTVGQETQYF
- TRBD1 TRBJ2-1 TRBV20-1 TGCAGTGCTAGAGATGGGACAGGGACGACAGATGGGTTCGATGAGCAGTTCTTC CSARDGTGTTDGFDEQFF
many - TRBJ1-1 TRBV5-1 TGCGCCAGCAGCTCCCGAGGGCAGCAAAACACTGAAGCTTTCTTT CASSSRGQQNTEAFF
- - TRBJ1-1 TRBV7-2 TGTGCCAGCAGCTCACGCCCTCTTGAAGCTTTCTTT CASSSRPLEAFF
few - TRBJ2-7 TRBV5-6 TGTGCCAGCAGCTTAAAACTAGCCTACGAGCAGTACTTC CASSLKLAYEQYF
- TRBD1 TRBJ1-1 TRBV4-3 TGCGCCAGCAGCCAAGAACAGGGGAGGAACACTGAAGCTTTCTTT CASSQEQGRNTEAFF
- - TRBJ2-4 TRBV15 TGTGCCACTAACCAACAGGGTGGCAAAAACATTCAGTACTTC CATNQQGGKNIQYF
- - TRBJ1-3 TRBV5-5 TGTGCCAGCAGCCGTTCAGGGGCTGGAAACACCATATATTTT CASSRSGAGNTIYF
- TRBD1 TRBJ2-7 TRBV27 TGTGCCAGCAGTTTCTGGGCTCGACAGGGCTCCTACGAGCAGTACTTC CASSFWARQGSYEQYF
- - TRBJ1-2 TRBV25-1 TGTGCCAGCAGTTTTACCGGGTCGGCGGGCTACACCTTC CASSFTGSAGYTF
few - TRBJ2-7 TRBV20-1 TGCAGTGCTAGAGGAATAGGCTACGAGCAGTACTTC CSARGIGYEQYF
once TRBD1 TRBJ2-1 TRBV30 TGTGCCTGGAGTCGTGACAGGGGGATGTACAATGAGCAGTTCTTC CAWSRDRGMYNEQFF
- TRBD2 TRBJ2-1 TRBV20-1 TGCAGTGCTAGAGGCGATAGCGGGAGCCATGAGCAGTTCTTC CSARGDSGSHEQFF
few TRBD2 TRBJ2-1 TRBV6-4 TGTGCCAGCAGTGTCTTTCTAGCGGGAGTTAATAATGAGCAGTTCTTC CASSVFLAGVNNEQFF
many TRBD2 TRBJ2-1 TRBV6-5 TGTGCCAGCAGTTCCCTAGCGGGAGGTGGCAATGAGCAGTTCTTC CASSSLAGGGNEQFF
few - TRBJ2-3 TRBV14 TGTGCCAGCAGCCAAGCCCCACGTACGCAGTATTTT CASSQAPRTQYF
- - TRBJ2-3 TRBV9 TGTGCCAGCAGCGTAGTCACAGGCCTGAAGGGAGATACGCAGTATTTT CASSVVTGLKGDTQYF
- - TRBJ2-7 TRBV6-1 TGTGCCAGCAGTACTGGACGAGGGTCCTACGAGCAGTACTTC CASSTGRGSYEQYF
few TRBD1 TRBJ2-2 TRBV10-3 TGTGCCATCAGTGAGTGGGACAGGTACCCGAACACCGGGGAGCTGTTTTTT CAISEWDRYPNTGELFF
- - TRBJ2-7 TRBV20-1 TGCAGTGCTAGCGGAACCCCTTACGAGCAGTACTTC CSASGTPYEQYF
- TRBD1 TRBJ1-1 TRBV2 TGTGCCAGCAAAGACTGGACAGGAGAAGCTTTCTTT CASKDWTGEAFF
many - TRBJ1-1 TRBV7-2 TGTGCCAGCAGCTTAGGGATCACTGAAGCTTTCTTT CASSLGITEAFF
- - TRBJ2-3 TRBV10-3 TGTGCCATCAGTGAAGTTGCAGATACGCAGTATTTT CAISEVADTQYF
- TRBD2 TRBJ2-2 TRBV9 TGTGCCAGCAGCGTAGCTAGACTAGCGGGAGGGGACACCGGGGAGCTGTTTTTT CASSVARLAGGDTGELFF
few - TRBJ2-5 TRBV24-1 TGTGCCACCATGGGAAGCCGGGACACGGAAGAGACCCAGTACTTC CATMGSRDTEETQYF
few - TRBJ1-1 TRBV29-1 TGCAGCGTTGAAGATCGCAGGGGCACTGAAGCTTTCTTT CSVEDRRGTEAFF
- - TRBJ1-3 TRBV20-1 TGCAGTGCTAGAGGGGGACTGAACTCTGGAAACACCATATATTTT CSARGGLNSGNTIYF
- TRBD1 TRBJ1-4 TRBV30 TGTGCCTGGGGGACAGGTGTGAAGGAAAAACTGTTTTTT CAWGTGVKEKLFF